These 16 T cell receptor beta chains came from one sample sequenced in a study of lymphopenia after photon versus proton radiotherapy. Generated by immunoSEQ multiplex PCR, the TCRdb table keeps only in-frame clones and is missing some. The table includes approximately 50,000 clones, around 88% detected once. The input for sequencing was peripheral blood, taken from a patient treated with photon-based radiotherapy. The receptors were gathered from a man aged 45-65 years with gastric cancer.

The chain recombines TRBV18 with TRBJ1-1; 11 bases are shared with TRBD1. Germline V gene data show CDR1 as KGHSH and CDR2 as LQKENI. This CDR3 is 18 amino acids long. V trimming: 5 bases; J trimming: 3 bases; junction bases outside the gene matches: 14. CDR3 nucleotides: TGTGCCAGCTCATCAATGCCGGGACAGGGGGGGAGGGACACTGAAGCTTTCTTT. Its protein product is CASSSMPGQGGRDTEAFF.

The V gene is TRBV10-3, the J gene TRBJ2-5; 15 bases match TRBD2. V dropped 4 bases and J dropped 4; count of bases not matched to a gene: 10. CDR3 length equals 18 residues. Germline-derived CDR1 and CDR2 are ENHRY and SYGVKD. The CDR3: CAISGGPGLAGGGETQYF. CDR3 coding DNA: TGTGCCATCAGTGGAGGCCCGGGACTAGCGGGAGGCGGAGAGACCCAGTACTTC.

The chain carries TRBV6-6 and TRBJ1-4, with TRBD1 matching over 7 bases. CDR1 and CDR2 from the germline V gene are MNHNY and SVGAGI (reference sequence). V dropped 5 bases and J dropped 5; count of bases not matched to a gene: 8. The CDR3 runs 15 residues. The CDR3, as DNA: TGTGCCAGCAGTCGGTCCGGGACAGTCAATGAAAAACTGTTTTTT. Translated: CASSRSGTVNEKLFF.

The rearrangement uses TRBV7-7 and TRBJ2-1; either TRBD1 or TRBD2 may fit D (6 bases each). V shed 5 bases and J shed 5 bases, with 16 bases lying between them. Germline CDR1 is SSHAT and CDR2 is FNYEAQ (reference sequence). The CDR3 is made up of 15 amino acids. Written as DNA, the CDR3 is TGTGCCAGCAGCCCGTCACGGGGGCCCAACAATGAGCAGTTCTTC. Protein: CASSPSRGPNNEQFF.

This chain links TRBV30 with TRBJ1-2; 8 nucleotides line up with TRBD1. There are 16 residues in the CDR3. CDR1 is GTSNPN, CDR2 SVGIG, per germline (reference sequence). The junction had 14 bases not matched to a gene; V was cut back by 4 bases and J by 4 bases. Written as DNA, the CDR3 is TGTGCCTGGACCGCGTTCGACGGACAGGGCGCCTATGGCTACACCTTC. Translated: CAWTAFDGQGAYGYTF.

The rearrangement links TRBV6-6 to TRBJ1-2; 10 bases map to TRBD1. CDR3 length: 15 amino acids. V was clipped by 5 bases and J by 4 bases; unmatched bases: 7. Germline CDR1 MNHNY, CDR2 SVGAGI (reference sequence). The CDR3 DNA reads as TGTGCCAGCAGTGGACAGGGGGAAAATTCCTATGGCTACACCTTC. Amino acids: CASSGQGENSYGYTF.

This clone was seen repeatedly, ten times or more. V is TRBV2 and J is TRBJ2-7; 16 positions agree with TRBD2. After removal of 10 bases from V and 7 bases from J, the junction contained 10 bases not matched to a gene. Germline V gene lookup returns CDR1 SNHLY and CDR2 FYNNEI. This CDR3 has 15 amino acids. DNA of the CDR3: TGTGCCATGGGACTAGCGGGAGGGCCGGTAGAGGAGCAGTACTTC. Translation: CAMGLAGGPVEEQYF.

The chain has TRBV29-1 and TRBJ2-1, with D tentatively TRBD1 (6 bases). The V gene lost 6 bases and the J gene lost 0 bases, with 12 bases spanning the gap. Germline values: CDR1 SQVTM, CDR2 ANQGSEA. The CDR3 contains 14 residues. The CDR3 DNA reads as TGCAGCGTGAGACAGGCCAGCTCCTACAATGAGCAGTTCTTC. Amino acid sequence: CSVRQASSYNEQFF.

The chain recombines TRBV19 with TRBJ2-3; 7 nucleotides match TRBD1. CDR1 LNHDA and CDR2 SQIVND come from the germline V gene (reference sequence). V trimming: 3 bases; J trimming: 1 base; junction bases outside the gene matches: 4. The CDR3 is 15 amino acids. DNA for the CDR3: TGTGCCAGTAGTATCCGGGACAGCGGCACAGATACGCAGTATTTT. Encoded protein: CASSIRDSGTDTQYF. Complete variable domain (other parts from reference TRBV19 and TRBJ2-3): DGGITQSPKYLFRKEGQNVTLSCEQNLNHDAMYWYRQDPGQGLRLIYYSQIVNDFQKGDIAEGYSVSREKKESFPLTVTSAQKNPTAFYLCASSIRDSGTDTQYFGPGTRLTVL.

The count of this clone is one. The CDR3 is CASSDRNTEAFF. The CDR3 bases are TGCGCCAGCAGTGACAGGAACACTGAAGCTTTCTTT. The rearrangement links TRBV10-1 to TRBJ1-1; the D is unclear. The V end was cut by 3 bases, the J end by 1 base, with 3 bases between. This CDR3 is 12 amino acids long. From germline, CDR1 is WNHNN and CDR2 SYGVQD (reference sequence).

The sample holds one count of this clone. The rearrangement joins TRBV18 to TRBJ2-7, with 8 bases aligning to TRBD1. Trimming removed 5 bases from V and 3 bases from J; junction bases left unmatched: 3. The CDR3 covers 13 residues. Germline CDR1 KGHSH, CDR2 LQKENI. In nucleotides, the CDR3 is TGTGCCAGCTCATCGGGACAGGTCTACGAGCAGTACTTC. Translation gives CASSSGQVYEQYF.

This chain links TRBV15 with TRBJ1-2, with D perhaps TRBD1 (5 bases). Trimming left V 0 bases short and J 4 bases short, with 12 bases between. The CDR3 totals 15 residues. Germline-derived CDR1 and CDR2 are LNHNV and YYDKDF (reference sequence). CDR3 protein: CATSRDGGTLYGYTF. The CDR3 DNA is TGTGCCACCAGCAGAGATGGCGGGACGCTCTATGGCTACACCTTC.

This sequence joins TRBV7-8 and TRBJ1-4; D uncertain. The CDR3 covers 13 residues. V shed 1 base and J shed 8 bases, with 8 bases lying between them. Germline values: CDR1 SGHVS, CDR2 FQNEAQ. CDR3 loop: CASSLEKGEKLFF. CDR3 coding DNA: TGTGCCAGCAGCTTAGAAAAAGGGGAAAAACTGTTTTTT.

The rearrangement uses TRBV5-6 and TRBJ2-3; unclear D gene. Trimming left V 1 base short and J 2 bases short, with 11 bases between. This CDR3 contains 15 residues. Germline V gives CDR1 SGHDT, CDR2 YYEEEE. CDR3 DNA: TGTGCCAGCAGCTTGAAACGGGCGGTCACAGATACGCAGTATTTT. Translating gives CASSLKRAVTDTQYF.

The chain carries TRBV14 and TRBJ1-5; 8 bases are a match to TRBD1. Trimming cost V 4 bases and J 2 bases; bases outside gene matches: 7. Per germline, CDR1 SGHDN and CDR2 FVKESK. The CDR3 extends over 16 amino acids. In nucleotides, the CDR3 is TGTGCCAGCAGCCGAACCGGACAGGGAGGCAATCAGCCCCAGCATTTT. Its protein is CASSRTGQGGNQPQHF.

This chain uses TRBV6-1 with TRBJ1-1; D is unclear. The germline CDR1 and CDR2 sequences are MNHNS and SASEGT. V lost 0 bases, J lost 0 bases, and 8 bases lay in between. The CDR3 totals 15 residues. CDR3 sequence reads: CASSEAEHLNTEAFF. CDR3 DNA sequence: TGTGCCAGCAGTGAAGCTGAACACTTGAACACTGAAGCTTTCTTT.